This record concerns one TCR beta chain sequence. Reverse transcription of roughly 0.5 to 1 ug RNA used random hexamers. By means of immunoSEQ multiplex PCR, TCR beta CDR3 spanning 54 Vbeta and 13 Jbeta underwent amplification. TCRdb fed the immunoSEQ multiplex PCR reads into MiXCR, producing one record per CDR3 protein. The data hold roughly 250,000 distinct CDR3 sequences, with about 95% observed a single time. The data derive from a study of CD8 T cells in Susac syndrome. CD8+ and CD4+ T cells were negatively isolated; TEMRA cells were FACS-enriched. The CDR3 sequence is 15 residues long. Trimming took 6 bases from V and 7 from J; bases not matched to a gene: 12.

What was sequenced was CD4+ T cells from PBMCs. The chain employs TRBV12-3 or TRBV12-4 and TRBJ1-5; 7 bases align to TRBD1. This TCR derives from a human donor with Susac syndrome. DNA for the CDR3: TGTGCCAGCAGCCCCGCGACAGGGAGAATGCAGCCCCAGCATTTT. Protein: CASSPATGRMQPQHF.